This T cell receptor (beta chain) was documented in a study of CD4 T cells in relation to SARS-CoV-2 and coronaviruses (dated by TCRdb to about 2021). Background for the entire study: The ViraFEST assay cultured PBMCs with antigen for about eleven days, then sequenced TCR beta CDR3s to find antigen-specific clonal expansions. The negative reference condition was either a culture with an HIV-1 Nef peptide pool or a culture with no peptide. Using patient-derived lymphoblastoid cell lines, the shared crossreactive spike epitopes were mapped to their HLA restriction. At the level of individual TCR clonotypes, the study evaluated whether memory CD4+ T cells crossreact between the spike proteins of SARS-CoV-2 and those of common cold coronaviruses. The Adaptive Biotechnologies TCR-sequencing kit was used to sequence samples from a few pre-COVID donors and the naive versus memory experiments, whereas other data were Illumina-based. A different TCR-beta assay, based on Illumina, was used to sequence expansion assays from other donors in the study. What the study reported, not specific to this receptor: Compared with monoreactive clones, crossreactive clones had significantly weaker SARS-CoV-2-driven expansion, a result consistent with antigenic imprinting. Small numbers of patients and of tested TCRs were a limitation of the study. No donor contributed both pre-pandemic and post-infection samples, which limited tracing the source of pre-existing responses. Because the crossreactivity analysis focused on spike protein, crossreactivity against other viral proteins was not assessed. Memory CD4+ clonotypes crossrecognizing SARS-CoV-2 and at least one common cold coronavirus spike were found in 50% to 80% of donors.

CD4+ T cells from unexposed donors were collected before the COVID-19 pandemic (2011-2018). After approximately eleven days of culture, CD4+ T cells were isolated with the EasySep CD4+ T cell isolation kit. As cell number allowed, CD4+ T cells from unexposed donors were tested for reactivity to SARS-CoV-2 S and N and to four common cold coronavirus spike pools. Each well received about 1.9 million PBMCs, cultured in IMDM supplemented with approximately 5.3% human AB serum and about 10 IU/ml IL-2. Half of the culture medium was replaced with fresh IL-2-containing medium on days 3 and 7. Triplicate replicate wells were generally used for each peptide culture condition. Leukapheresis product for the unexposed donors was purchased commercially. Ficoll-Paque PLUS gradient centrifugation was used to isolate PBMCs from leukapheresis product or whole blood. PBMCs were either used fresh in the expansion assay or cryopreserved at -140 degrees C. The QIAamp Micro DNA Kit was used to extract genomic DNA from the CD4+ T cells.

Per the germline V gene, SGHTS is the CDR1 and YDEGEE is the CDR2. V loses 7 bases, J loses 3 bases, and the germline ends lie 8 bases apart. Measured from the cysteine to the phenylalanine, the CDR3 is 12 residues long. The only DNA kept is the CDR3, 36 bases in frame from the first base. Library preparation employed the immunoSEQ multiplex PCR assay. The study's own analysis went as follows. During preprocessing, nonproductive sequences were discarded, as were any CDR3s that did not begin with C, did not end with F or W, or were shorter than 7 amino acids. Antigen-specific clonotypes were called with the MANAFEST web app on the basis of expansion relative to the reference and to other culture wells. A clone was considered positive if the clone showed significant expansion compared with the reference culture in 2 of 3 replicate wells at an FDR below 0.05. Positive clones also required significant expansion versus all other tandem wells and an odds ratio above 5. CDR3 homology was quantified as pairwise Levenshtein distance, calculated with the stringdist R package after three terminal residues were trimmed from each end. TCRdb obtained this table from immuneACCESS and retained in-frame rearrangements with V and J assigned. These tables miss some clones; where compared with another copy, unresolved V genes account for less than half of the shortfall, and the remainder is unexplained. V and J calls and clone size are as listed in that table; D and trimming were resolved from the DNA. The sample table lists roughly 14,000 clones, approximately 78% of them with a count of one. Clones ranked in the top ten supply more than 15% of the sample.

A word on this clone: The specificity of this receptor is unknown. Base quality data are lacking; no much larger clone is found one base away.

The source material was CD4+ T cells from PBMCs, cultured in vitro. This clonotype was obtained from a human donor in good health. The V and J genes are TRBV5-8 and TRBJ1-5; TRBD1 is a possible D gene, resting on 5 matching bases. The DNA reads TGTGCCAGCGGACATCTCAATCAGCCCCAGCATTTT. Translated, it reads CASGHLNQPQHF.